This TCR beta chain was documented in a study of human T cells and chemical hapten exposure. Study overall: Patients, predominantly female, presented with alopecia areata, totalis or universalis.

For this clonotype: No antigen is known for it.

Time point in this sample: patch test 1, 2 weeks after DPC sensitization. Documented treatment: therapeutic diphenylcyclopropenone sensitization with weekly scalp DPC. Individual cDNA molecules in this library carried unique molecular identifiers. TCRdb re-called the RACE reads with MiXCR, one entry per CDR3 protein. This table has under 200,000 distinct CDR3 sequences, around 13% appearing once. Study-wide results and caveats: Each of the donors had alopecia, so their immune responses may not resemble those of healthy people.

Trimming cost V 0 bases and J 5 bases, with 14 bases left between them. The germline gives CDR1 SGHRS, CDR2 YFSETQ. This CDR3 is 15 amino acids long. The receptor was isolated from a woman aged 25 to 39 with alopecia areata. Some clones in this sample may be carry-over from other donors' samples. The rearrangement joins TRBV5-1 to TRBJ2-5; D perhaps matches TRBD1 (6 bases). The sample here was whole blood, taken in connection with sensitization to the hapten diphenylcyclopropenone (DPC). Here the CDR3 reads CASSLVSRGPETQYF. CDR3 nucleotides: TGCGCCAGCAGCTTGGTTTCCAGGGGACCTGAGACCCAGTACTTC. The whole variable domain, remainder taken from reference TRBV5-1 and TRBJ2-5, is KAGVTQTPRYLIKTRGQQVTLSCSPISGHRSVSWYQQTPGQGLQFLFEYFSETQRNKGNFPGRFSGRQFSNSRSEMNVSTLELGDSALYLCASSLVSRGPETQYFGPGTRLLVL.